The sequence of this T cell receptor (beta chain) was determined in a study of T cell responses to AZD1222 COVID-19 vaccine. Measured with immunoSEQ multiplex PCR; TCRdb has only the in-frame clones, and not every one. The sample lists about 120,000 clones; roughly 91% were seen once. Germline V CDR1 and CDR2: KGHSH, LQKENI. V was clipped by 1 base and J by 6 bases, with 16 bases between them. The CDR3 is 15 residues long. The chain carries TRBV18 and TRBJ2-7; D may correspond to TRBD1 or TRBD2 (5 bases each). Sequences were derived from peripheral blood, sampled on day 0 of AZD1222 vaccination. The sequence derives from an adult in good health. In nucleotides, the CDR3 is TGTGCCAGCTCACCACTGGGACCTCCTTCGAGCGAGCAGTACTTC. Protein: CASSPLGPPSSEQYF.